Listed below are T cell receptor beta chains from one sample, sequenced in a study of blood T cells in healthy people across ages. One entry per CDR3 protein results from TCRdb running MiXCR on the 5' RACE reads. Found here are fewer than 900,000 distinct CDR3 sequences, roughly two fifths of them singletons; the top ten hold less than 25%. The material sequenced was blood. These receptors were collected from a woman aged 60 to 75 in good health. The CDR3 runs from the conserved cysteine through the conserved F or W.

>TRBJ2-7|TRBV24-1
CATSAETYEQYF
>TRBJ2-5|TRBV7-3
CASSAGTSGVQETQYF
>TRBJ2-5|TRBV27
CASSPGLAGGGQETQYF
>TRBJ1-6|TRBV7-9
CASSVQGEGSPLHF
>TRBJ1-2|TRBV9
CANSEEAHGYTF
>TRBJ2-1|TRBV12-3/TRBV12-4
CASSLDGRVGPFF
>TRBJ2-1|TRBV14
CASSQGGSVRGEQFF
>TRBJ2-5|TRBV29-1
CSVEKRDRVVETQYF
>TRBJ2-5|TRBV11-2
CASSLKKRTTQETQYF
>TRBJ2-5|TRBV10-3
CAISDRGQETQYF
>TRBJ1-1|TRBV11-2
CASSPPGQGLTEAFF
>TRBJ2-1|TRBV7-2
CASSLAATSGNEQFF
>TRBJ2-1|TRBV18
CASSPPGLAGAPGNEQFF
>TRBJ2-7|TRBV10-3
CAINDGPSGADEQYF
>TRBJ1-2|TRBV5-8
CASSVRASGRYTF
>TRBJ2-2|TRBV5-1
CASSSGDTGELFF
>TRBJ1-2|TRBV5-1
CASSLVRQGNGYTF
>TRBJ1-5|TRBV6-2/TRBV6-3
CASRNRPGRSSNQPQHF
>TRBJ2-5|TRBV6-1
CASSEGGQGYDEQYF
>TRBJ2-3|TRBV6-6
CASSRRDSRTDTQYF
>TRBJ2-6|TRBV5-1
CASSERAGSGANVLTF
>TRBJ2-7|TRBV10-3
CAISESQGEKNHEQYF
>TRBJ2-1|TRBV7-2
CASSSLAGNDNEQFF
>TRBJ1-2|TRBV7-2
CASSLEMESLYGYTF
>.|TRBV20-1
CSARAPGTGLETQYF
>TRBJ2-1|TRBV10-3
CAISGIEDNEQFF
>TRBJ1-2|TRBV20-1
CSARGTAGYGYTF
>TRBJ1-3|TRBV10-3
CAISAGNTIYF
>TRBJ2-6|TRBV6-5
CASSYIPASGANVLTF
>TRBJ1-6|TRBV7-9
CASGLTGPYSPLHF
>TRBJ2-1|TRBV3-1
CASSQDWGAEFF
>TRBJ1-4|TRBV4-3
CASSQGHSADEKLFF
>TRBJ2-1|TRBV6-5
CASSSLGGGRGFNEQFF
>TRBJ1-3|TRBV12-3/TRBV12-4
CASSSPGRSGNTIYF
>TRBJ2-7|TRBV2
CASSETSGFNEQYF
>TRBJ1-1|TRBV18
CASSPIADTEAFF
>TRBJ2-1|TRBV12-3/TRBV12-4
CASNLRGQGDEQFF
>TRBJ2-5|TRBV7-9
CASSLVLAGVETQYF
>.|TRBV27
CASTEQYF
>TRBJ1-1|TRBV2
CASRFGQPSTEAFF
>TRBJ2-7|TRBV6-2/TRBV6-3
CASSYGRAGTDEQYF